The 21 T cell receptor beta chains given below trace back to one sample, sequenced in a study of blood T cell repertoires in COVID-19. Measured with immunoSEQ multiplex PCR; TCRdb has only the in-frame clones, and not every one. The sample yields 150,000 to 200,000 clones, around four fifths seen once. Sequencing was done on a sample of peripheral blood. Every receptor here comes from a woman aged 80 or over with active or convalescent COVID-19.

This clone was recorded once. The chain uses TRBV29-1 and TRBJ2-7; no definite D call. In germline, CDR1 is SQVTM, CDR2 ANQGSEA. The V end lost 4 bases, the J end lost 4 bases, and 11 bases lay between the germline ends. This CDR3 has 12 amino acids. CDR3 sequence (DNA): TGCAGCGTTGGGCCCGGCGGTTACGAGCAGTACTTC. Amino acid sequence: CSVGPGGYEQYF.

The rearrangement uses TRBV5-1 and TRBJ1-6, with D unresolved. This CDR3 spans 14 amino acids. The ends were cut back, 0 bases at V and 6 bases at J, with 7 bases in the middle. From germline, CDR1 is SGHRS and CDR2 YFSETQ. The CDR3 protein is CASSLGQSNSPLHF. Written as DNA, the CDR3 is TGCGCCAGCAGCTTGGGGCAGTCTAATTCACCCCTCCACTTT.

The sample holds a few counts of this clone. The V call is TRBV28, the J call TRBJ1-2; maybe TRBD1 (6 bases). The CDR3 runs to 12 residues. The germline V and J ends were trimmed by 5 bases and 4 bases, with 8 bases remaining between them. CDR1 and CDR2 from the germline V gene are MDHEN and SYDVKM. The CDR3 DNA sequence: TGTGCCAGCAGTCAGACAGGCTATGGCTACACCTTC. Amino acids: CASSQTGYGYTF.

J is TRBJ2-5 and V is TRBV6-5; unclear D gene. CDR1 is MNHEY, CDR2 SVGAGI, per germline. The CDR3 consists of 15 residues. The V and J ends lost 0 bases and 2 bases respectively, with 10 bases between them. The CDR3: CASSYSNGQQETQYF. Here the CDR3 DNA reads TGTGCCAGCAGTTACTCGAATGGGCAGCAAGAGACCCAGTACTTC.

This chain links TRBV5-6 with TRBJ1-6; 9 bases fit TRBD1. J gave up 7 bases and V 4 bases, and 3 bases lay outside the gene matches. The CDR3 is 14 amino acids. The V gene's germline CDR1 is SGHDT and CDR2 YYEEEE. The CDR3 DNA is TGTGCCAGCAGCCCGGGACAGGGAAATTCACCCCTCCACTTT. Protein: CASSPGQGNSPLHF.

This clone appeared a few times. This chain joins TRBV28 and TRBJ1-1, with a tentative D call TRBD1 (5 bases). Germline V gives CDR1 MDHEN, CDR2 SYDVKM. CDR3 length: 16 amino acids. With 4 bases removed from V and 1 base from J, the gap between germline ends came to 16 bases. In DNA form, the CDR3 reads TGTGCCAGCAGTTCCGGGGGGGGGAGGGGGAACACTGAAGCTTTCTTT. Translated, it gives CASSSGGGRGNTEAFF. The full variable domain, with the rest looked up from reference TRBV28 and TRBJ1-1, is DVKVTQSSRYLVKRTGEKVFLECVQDMDHENMFWYRQDPGLGLRLIYFSYDVKMKEKGDIPEGYSVSREKKERFSLILESASTNQTSMYLCASSSGGGRGNTEAFFGQGTRLTVV.

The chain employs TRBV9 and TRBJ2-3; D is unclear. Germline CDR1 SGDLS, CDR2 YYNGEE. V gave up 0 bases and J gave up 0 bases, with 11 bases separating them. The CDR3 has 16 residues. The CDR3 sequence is CASSVGAAASTDTQYF. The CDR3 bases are TGTGCCAGCAGCGTAGGGGCAGCCGCTAGCACAGATACGCAGTATTTT.

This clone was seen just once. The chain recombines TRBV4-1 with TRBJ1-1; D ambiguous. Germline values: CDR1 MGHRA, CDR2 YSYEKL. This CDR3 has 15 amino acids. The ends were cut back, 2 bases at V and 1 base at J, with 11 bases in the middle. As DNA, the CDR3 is TGCGCCAGCAGCCAACTCGGGTGGAGGAACACTGAAGCTTTCTTT. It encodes CASSQLGWRNTEAFF.

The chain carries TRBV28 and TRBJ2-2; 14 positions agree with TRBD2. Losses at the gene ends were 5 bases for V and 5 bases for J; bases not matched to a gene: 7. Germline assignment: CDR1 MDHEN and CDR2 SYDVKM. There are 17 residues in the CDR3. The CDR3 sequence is CASSPGLAGARTGELFF. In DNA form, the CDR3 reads TGTGCCAGCAGTCCGGGACTAGCGGGGGCCCGGACCGGGGAGCTGTTTTTT.

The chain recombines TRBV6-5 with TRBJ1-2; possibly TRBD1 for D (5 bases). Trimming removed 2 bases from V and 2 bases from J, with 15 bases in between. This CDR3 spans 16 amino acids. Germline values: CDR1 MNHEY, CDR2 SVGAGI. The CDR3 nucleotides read TGTGCCAGCAGTTACCGGCCCGGGGGACTCAACTATGGCTACACCTTC. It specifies CASSYRPGGLNYGYTF.

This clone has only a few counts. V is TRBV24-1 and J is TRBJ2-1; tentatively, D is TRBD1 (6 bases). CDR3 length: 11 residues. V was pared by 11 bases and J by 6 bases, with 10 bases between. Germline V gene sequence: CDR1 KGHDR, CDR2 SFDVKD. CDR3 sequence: CAIAQGNEQFF. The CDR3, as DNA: TGTGCCATCGCACAGGGCAATGAGCAGTTCTTC.

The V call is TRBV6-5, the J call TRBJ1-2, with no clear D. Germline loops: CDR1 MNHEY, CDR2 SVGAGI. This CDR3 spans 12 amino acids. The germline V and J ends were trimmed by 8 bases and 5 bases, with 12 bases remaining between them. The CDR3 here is CASSKMRYGYTF. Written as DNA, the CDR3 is TGTGCCAGCTCGAAAATGCGGTATGGCTACACCTTC.

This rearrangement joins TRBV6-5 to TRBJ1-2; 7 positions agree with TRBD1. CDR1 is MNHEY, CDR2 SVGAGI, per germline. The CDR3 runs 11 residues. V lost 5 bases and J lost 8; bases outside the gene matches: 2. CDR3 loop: CASSQGEGYTF. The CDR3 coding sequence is TGTGCCAGCAGTCAGGGGGAGGGCTACACCTTC.

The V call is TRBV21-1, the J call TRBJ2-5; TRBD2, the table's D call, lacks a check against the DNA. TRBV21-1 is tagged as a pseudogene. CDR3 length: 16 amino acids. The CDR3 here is CASSLLRSGIQETQYF. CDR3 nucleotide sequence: TGTGCCAGCAGCCTCTTGAGGAGCGGTATTCAAGAGACCCAGTACTTC.

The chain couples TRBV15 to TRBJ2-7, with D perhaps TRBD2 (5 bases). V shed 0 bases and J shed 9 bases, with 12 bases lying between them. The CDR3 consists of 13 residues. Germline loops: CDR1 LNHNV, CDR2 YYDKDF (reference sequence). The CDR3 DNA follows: TGTGCCACCAGCAGAGATTCCCCTGGAGGGCAGTACTTC. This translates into CATSRDSPGGQYF. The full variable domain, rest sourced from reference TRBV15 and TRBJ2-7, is DAMVIQNPRYQVTQFGKPVTLSCSQTLNHNVMYWYQQKSSQAPKLLFHYYDKDFNNEADTPDNFQSRRPNTSFCFLDIRSPGLGDTAMYLCATSRDSPGGQYFGPGTRLTVT.

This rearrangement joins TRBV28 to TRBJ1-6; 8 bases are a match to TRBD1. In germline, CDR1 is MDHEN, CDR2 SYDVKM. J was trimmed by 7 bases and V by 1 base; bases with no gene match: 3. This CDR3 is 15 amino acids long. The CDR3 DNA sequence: TGTGCCAGCAGTTTATTCGCAGGGGGCAATTCACCCCTCCACTTT. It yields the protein CASSLFAGGNSPLHF. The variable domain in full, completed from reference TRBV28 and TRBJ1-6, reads DVKVTQSSRYLVKRTGEKVFLECVQDMDHENMFWYRQDPGLGLRLIYFSYDVKMKEKGDIPEGYSVSREKKERFSLILESASTNQTSMYLCASSLFAGGNSPLHFGNGTRLTVT.

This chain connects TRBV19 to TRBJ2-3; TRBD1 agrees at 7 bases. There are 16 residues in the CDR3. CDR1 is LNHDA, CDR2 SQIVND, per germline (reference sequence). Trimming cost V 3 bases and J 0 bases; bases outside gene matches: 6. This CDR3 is CASSIGTDLSTDTQYF. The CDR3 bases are TGTGCCAGTAGTATCGGGACAGATCTAAGCACAGATACGCAGTATTTT.

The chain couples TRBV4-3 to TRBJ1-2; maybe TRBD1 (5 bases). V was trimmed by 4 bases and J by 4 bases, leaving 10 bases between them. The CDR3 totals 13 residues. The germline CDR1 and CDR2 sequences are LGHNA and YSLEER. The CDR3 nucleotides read TGCGCCAGCAGCCTCTGGGGGGGCTATGGCTACACCTTC. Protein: CASSLWGGYGYTF.

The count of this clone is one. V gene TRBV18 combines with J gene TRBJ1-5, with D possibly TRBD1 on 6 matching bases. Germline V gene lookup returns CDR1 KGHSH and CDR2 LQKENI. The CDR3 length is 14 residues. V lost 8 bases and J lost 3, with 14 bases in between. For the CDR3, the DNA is TGTGCCAGCCATGGGGGGGGCACCAATCAGCCCCAGCATTTT. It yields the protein CASHGGGTNQPQHF.

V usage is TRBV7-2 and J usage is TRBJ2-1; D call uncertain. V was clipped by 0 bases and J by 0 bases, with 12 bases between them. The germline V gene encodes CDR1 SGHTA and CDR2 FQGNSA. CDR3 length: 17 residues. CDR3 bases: TGTGCCAGCAGCTTAGCCGCGAACGGTGCCTCCTACAATGAGCAGTTCTTC. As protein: CASSLAANGASYNEQFF.

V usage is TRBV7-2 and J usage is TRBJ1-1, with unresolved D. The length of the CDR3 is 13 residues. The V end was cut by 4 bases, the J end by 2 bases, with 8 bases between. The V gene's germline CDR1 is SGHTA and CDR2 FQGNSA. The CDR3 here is CASSSGLNTEAFF. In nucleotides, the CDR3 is TGTGCCAGCAGCTCTGGACTCAACACTGAAGCTTTCTTT.